The clone carrying this TCR beta chain showed up just a few times. The data belong to a study of blood T cell repertoires in COVID-19. Study-wide context: The samples span acute and convalescent COVID-19 from the United States, Italy and Spain.

Here immunoSEQ multiplex PCR was the method, and the copy in TCRdb shows in-frame clones only, minus some. The repertoire includes about 110,000 clones, approximately 70% of them detected once, and about 8.3% sits in the top ten. Germline V lookup: CDR1 SNHLY, CDR2 FYNNEI. The CDR3 runs 13 residues. V was pared by 11 bases and J by 5 bases, with 12 bases of the junction left unmatched. This chain joins TRBV2 and TRBJ2-7, with 7 bases fitting TRBD1. This clonotype was sampled from a woman aged 55-70 years with acute or convalescent COVID-19. The sample comprised peripheral blood. As DNA, the CDR3 is TGTGCCTCCGGTCGAGGGGGCCTCGACGAGCAGTACTTC. It yields the protein CASGRGGLDEQYF.